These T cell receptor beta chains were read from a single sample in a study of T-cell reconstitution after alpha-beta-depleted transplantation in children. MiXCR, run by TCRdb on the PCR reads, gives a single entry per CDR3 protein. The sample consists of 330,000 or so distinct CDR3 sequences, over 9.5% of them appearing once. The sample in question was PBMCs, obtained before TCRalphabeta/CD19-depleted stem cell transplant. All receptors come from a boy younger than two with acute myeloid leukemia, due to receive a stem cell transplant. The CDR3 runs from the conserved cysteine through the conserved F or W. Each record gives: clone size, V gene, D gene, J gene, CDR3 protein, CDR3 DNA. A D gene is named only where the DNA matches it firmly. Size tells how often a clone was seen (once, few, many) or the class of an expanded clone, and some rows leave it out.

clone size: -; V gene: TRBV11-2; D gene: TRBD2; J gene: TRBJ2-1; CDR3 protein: CASSSGTSGGLFSYNEQFF; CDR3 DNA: TGTGCCAGCAGCTCAGGGACTAGCGGGGGCCTTTTCTCCTACAATGAGCAGTTCTTC
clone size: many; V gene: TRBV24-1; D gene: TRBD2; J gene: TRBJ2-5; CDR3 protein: CATSLAGAETQYF; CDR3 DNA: TGTGCCACCTCACTAGCGGGAGCGGAGACCCAGTACTTC
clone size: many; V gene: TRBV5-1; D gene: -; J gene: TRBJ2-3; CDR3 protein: CASSSTSRRDTQYF; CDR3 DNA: TGCGCCAGCAGCTCAACTAGCCGGAGAGATACGCAGTATTTT
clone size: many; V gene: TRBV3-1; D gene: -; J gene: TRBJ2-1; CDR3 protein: CASSQEGALPGNEQFF; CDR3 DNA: TGTGCCAGCAGCCAAGAAGGGGCCCTCCCCGGGAATGAGCAGTTCTTC
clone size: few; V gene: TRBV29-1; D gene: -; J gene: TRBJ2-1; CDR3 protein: CSVAPKGGRSYNEQFF; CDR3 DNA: TGCAGCGTCGCCCCCAAGGGGGGCCGCTCCTACAATGAGCAGTTCTTC
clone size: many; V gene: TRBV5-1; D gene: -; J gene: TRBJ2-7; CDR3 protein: CASSLEASYEQYF; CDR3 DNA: TGCGCCAGCAGCTTGGAGGCTTCCTACGAGCAGTACTTC
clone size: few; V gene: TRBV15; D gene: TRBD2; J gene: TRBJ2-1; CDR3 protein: CATSRGGLAGFNEQFF; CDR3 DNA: TGTGCCACCAGCAGAGGTGGACTAGCGGGATTCAATGAGCAGTTCTTC
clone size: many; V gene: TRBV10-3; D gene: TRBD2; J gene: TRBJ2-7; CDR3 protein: CAISDPGLAGSSYEQYF; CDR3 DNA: TGTGCCATCAGTGATCCGGGACTAGCGGGGTCGTCCTACGAGCAGTACTTC
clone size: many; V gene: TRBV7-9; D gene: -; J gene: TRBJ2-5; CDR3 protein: CASSSDFDPRGTQYF; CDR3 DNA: TGTGCCAGCAGCTCCGATTTCGACCCTCGAGGGACCCAGTACTTC
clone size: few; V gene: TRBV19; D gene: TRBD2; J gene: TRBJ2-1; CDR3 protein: CASSTKTSGKAANEQFF; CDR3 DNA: TGTGCCAGTAGTACCAAGACTAGCGGGAAGGCCGCCAATGAGCAGTTCTTC
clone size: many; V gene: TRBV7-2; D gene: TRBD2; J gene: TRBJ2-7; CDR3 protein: CASSLGPPLAGGHEQYF; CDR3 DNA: TGTGCCAGCAGCTTAGGGCCCCCACTAGCGGGGGGGCACGAGCAGTACTTC
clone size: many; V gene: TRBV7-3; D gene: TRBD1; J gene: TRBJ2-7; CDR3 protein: CASSSIGQGAEQYF; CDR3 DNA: TGTGCCAGCAGCTCAATAGGACAGGGGGCCGAGCAGTACTTC
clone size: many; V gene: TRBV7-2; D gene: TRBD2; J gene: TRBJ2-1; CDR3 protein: CASSAGTSGRNEQFF; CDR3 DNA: TGTGCCAGCAGCGCCGGGACTAGCGGGAGGAATGAGCAGTTCTTC
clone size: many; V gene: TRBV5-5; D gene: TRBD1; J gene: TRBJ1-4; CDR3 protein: CASSFIRGQNEKLFF; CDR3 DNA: TGTGCCAGCAGCTTCATCAGGGGGCAGAATGAAAAACTGTTTTTT
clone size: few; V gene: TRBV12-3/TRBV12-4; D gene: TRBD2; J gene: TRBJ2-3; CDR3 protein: CASRPGTSGVVTQYF; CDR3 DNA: TGTGCCAGCAGACCCGGGACTAGCGGGGTTGTTACGCAGTATTTT
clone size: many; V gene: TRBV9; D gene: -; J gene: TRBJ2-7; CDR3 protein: CASSVGETAAYEQYF; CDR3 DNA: TGTGCCAGCAGCGTAGGCGAGACAGCAGCCTACGAGCAGTACTTC
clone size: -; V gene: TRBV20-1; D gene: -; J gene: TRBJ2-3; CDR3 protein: CSASVTSSFTDTQYF; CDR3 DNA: TGCAGTGCTAGCGTGACTTCAAGTTTCACAGATACGCAGTATTTT
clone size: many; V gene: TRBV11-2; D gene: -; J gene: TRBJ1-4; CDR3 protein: CASSPIIGGEKLFF; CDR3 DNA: TGTGCCAGCAGCCCAATCATAGGCGGTGAAAAACTGTTTTTT
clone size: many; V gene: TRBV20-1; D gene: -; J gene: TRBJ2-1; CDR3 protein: CSARDRDFDWDEQFF; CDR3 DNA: TGCAGTGCTAGAGATCGGGACTTTGACTGGGATGAGCAGTTCTTC
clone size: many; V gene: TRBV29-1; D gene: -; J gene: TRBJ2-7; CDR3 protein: CSVVFGQGASGSSYEQYF; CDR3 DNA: TGCAGCGTTGTTTTTGGACAGGGGGCTAGCGGGAGCTCCTACGAGCAGTACTTC
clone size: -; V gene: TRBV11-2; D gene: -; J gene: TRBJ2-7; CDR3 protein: CASSLRARDFTSYEQYF; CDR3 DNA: TGTGCCAGCAGCTTACGGGCTCGGGACTTCACTTCCTACGAGCAGTACTTC
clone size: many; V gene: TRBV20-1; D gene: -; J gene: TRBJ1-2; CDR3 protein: CSAHDRVAYGTF; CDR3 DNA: -
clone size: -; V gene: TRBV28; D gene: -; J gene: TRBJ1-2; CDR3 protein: CASSLDGGVGGYTF; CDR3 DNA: TGTGCCAGCAGTTTGGACGGCGGGGTCGGGGGCTACACCTTC
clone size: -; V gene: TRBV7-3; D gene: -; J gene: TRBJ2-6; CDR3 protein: CASSLIGQGPGANVLTF; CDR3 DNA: TGTGCCAGCAGCTTAATAGGGCAGGGGCCTGGGGCCAACGTCCTGACTTTC
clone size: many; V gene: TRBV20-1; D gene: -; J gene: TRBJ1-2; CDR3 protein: CSARDISRVGYGYTF; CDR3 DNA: TGCAGTGCTAGAGATATTTCGCGAGTAGGCTATGGCTACACCTTC
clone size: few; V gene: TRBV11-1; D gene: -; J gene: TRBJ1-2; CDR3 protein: CASTWDTSYGYTF; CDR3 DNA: TGTGCCAGCACCTGGGACACAAGCTATGGCTACACCTTC
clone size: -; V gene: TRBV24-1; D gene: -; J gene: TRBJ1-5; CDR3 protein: CATSDPQTSQPQHF; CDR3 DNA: TGTGCCACCAGTGATCCCCAGACTAGCCAGCCCCAGCATTTT
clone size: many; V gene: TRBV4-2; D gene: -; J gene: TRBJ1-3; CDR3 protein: CASSQAHDSGNTIYF; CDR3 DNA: TGTGCCAGCAGCCAAGCCCATGACTCTGGAAACACCATATATTTT
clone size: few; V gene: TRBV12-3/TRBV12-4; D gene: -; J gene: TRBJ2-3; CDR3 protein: CASSLEVQGADTQYF; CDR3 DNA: TGTGCCAGCAGTTTAGAGGTGCAGGGCGCAGATACGCAGTATTTT
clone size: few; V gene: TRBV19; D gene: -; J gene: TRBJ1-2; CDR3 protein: CASRGARTYGYTF; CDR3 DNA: TGTGCCAGCAGAGGTGCCCGGACATATGGCTACACCTTC
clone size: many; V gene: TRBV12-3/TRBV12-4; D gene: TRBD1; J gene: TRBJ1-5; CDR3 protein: CASSRGTGGSNQPQHF; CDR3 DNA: TGTGCCAGCAGTCGCGGGACAGGGGGCAGCAATCAGCCCCAGCATTTT
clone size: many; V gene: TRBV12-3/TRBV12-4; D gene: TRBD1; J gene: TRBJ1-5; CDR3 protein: CASSKGQGAGQPQHF; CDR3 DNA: TGTGCCAGCAGCAAGGGACAGGGGGCTGGACAGCCCCAGCATTTT
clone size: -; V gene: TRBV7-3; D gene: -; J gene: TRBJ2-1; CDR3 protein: CASSVGNTPYNEQFF; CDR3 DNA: TGTGCCAGCAGCGTTGGGAATACCCCCTACAATGAGCAGTTCTTC
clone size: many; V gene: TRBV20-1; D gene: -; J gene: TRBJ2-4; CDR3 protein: CSARDNIIGDIQYF; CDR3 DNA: TGCAGTGCTAGGGATAACATAATAGGCGACATTCAGTACTTC
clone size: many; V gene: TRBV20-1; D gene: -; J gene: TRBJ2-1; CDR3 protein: CSASTVAASYNEQFF; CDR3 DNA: TGCAGTGCTAGTACGGTAGCGGCCTCCTACAATGAGCAGTTCTTC
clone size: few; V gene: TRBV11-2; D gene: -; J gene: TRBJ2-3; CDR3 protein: CASSLDLAADTQYF; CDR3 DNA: TGTGCCAGCAGCTTAGATCTCGCTGCAGATACGCAGTATTTT
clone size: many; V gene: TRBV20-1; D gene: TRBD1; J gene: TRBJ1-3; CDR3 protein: CSARGDRVSGNTIYF; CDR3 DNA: TGCAGTGCTAGAGGGGACAGGGTCTCTGGAAACACCATATATTTT
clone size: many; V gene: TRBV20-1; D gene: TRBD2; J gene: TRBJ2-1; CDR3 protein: CSASPLTSGGLHNEQFF; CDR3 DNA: TGCAGTGCCTCACCCCTGACTAGCGGGGGTTTGCACAATGAGCAGTTCTTC
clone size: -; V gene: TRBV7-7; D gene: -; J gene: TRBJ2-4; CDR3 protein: CASSLENQNKNIQYF; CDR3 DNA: TGTGCCAGCAGCTTAGAAAACCAGAACAAAAACATTCAGTACTTC
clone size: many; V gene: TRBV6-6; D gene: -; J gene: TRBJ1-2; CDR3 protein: CASSYSGDYGYTF; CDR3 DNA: TGTGCCAGCAGTTACTCAGGGGACTATGGCTACACCTTC
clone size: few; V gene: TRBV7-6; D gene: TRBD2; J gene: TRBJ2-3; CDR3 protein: CASSQTGGSTDTQYF; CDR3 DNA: TGTGCCAGCAGCCAAACCGGGGGGAGCACAGATACGCAGTATTTT